Below, 2 T cell receptor beta chains from the same sample are listed, as sequenced in a study of blood T cell repertoires in COVID-19 (dated by TCRdb to 2020 to 2022). Library generation was performed with the immunoSEQ multiplex PCR assay. TCRdb re-hosts the immuneACCESS table, in-frame sequences only. Its copies lack some clones; in the studies checked, an unresolved V gene accounts for under half of them, and the cause for the rest is not known. Within this sample are hundreds of thousands of clones, with around nine tenths of them counted one time only. Jointly, the top ten make up roughly 3% of the sample. Sequenced input: peripheral blood. These receptors all stem from a man younger than 35 with active or convalescent COVID-19.

The V gene is TRBV6-5, the J gene TRBJ1-2; D is possibly TRBD1 (6 bases). Trimming took off 7 bases at V and 8 bases at J, with 14 bases between the two ends. This CDR3 spans 12 amino acids. Germline V lookup: CDR1 MNHEY, CDR2 SVGAGI. The CDR3 bases are TGTGCCAGCAAACAGGGAGCGACGGGCTACACCTTC. Protein product: CASKQGATGYTF.

J is TRBJ1-5 and V is TRBV7-2; no clear D. V dropped 1 base and J dropped 0 bases, with 4 bases sitting between them. CDR1 and CDR2 (germline): SGHTA, FQGNSA. This CDR3 is 14 amino acids long. CDR3 DNA sequence: TGTGCCAGCAGCTTAGGTCTTAGCAATCAGCCCCAGCATTTT. Translated: CASSLGLSNQPQHF.